This entry concerns a single T cell receptor beta chain. What it binds is not known. Method: immunoSEQ multiplex PCR; TCRdb's copy keeps in-frame clones and lacks some. The sample has 90,000 to 100,000 clones; roughly 92% are singletons. This CDR3 comprises 11 residues. Between the trimmed V and J ends, which lost 8 bases and 12 bases, there was a span of 14 bases. CDR1 is MNHEY and CDR2 is SVGAGI in the germline V gene. This sample is part of a study of PD-1 blockade in classical Hodgkin lymphoma. Patients all relapsed after autologous stem cell transplantation, and there was variation in brentuximab vedotin exposure. Findings and limits, study-wide: Complete responders had baseline diversity similar to newly diagnosed patients.

The chain couples TRBV6-5 to TRBJ2-1; no clear D. The material was peripheral blood mononuclear cells (PBMCs), obtained at baseline. The sequence was obtained from a human donor with classical Hodgkin lymphoma. The CDR3 loop is CASGPGTRQFF. The CDR3 DNA follows: TGTGCCAGCGGACCCGGCACGAGGCAGTTCTTC.